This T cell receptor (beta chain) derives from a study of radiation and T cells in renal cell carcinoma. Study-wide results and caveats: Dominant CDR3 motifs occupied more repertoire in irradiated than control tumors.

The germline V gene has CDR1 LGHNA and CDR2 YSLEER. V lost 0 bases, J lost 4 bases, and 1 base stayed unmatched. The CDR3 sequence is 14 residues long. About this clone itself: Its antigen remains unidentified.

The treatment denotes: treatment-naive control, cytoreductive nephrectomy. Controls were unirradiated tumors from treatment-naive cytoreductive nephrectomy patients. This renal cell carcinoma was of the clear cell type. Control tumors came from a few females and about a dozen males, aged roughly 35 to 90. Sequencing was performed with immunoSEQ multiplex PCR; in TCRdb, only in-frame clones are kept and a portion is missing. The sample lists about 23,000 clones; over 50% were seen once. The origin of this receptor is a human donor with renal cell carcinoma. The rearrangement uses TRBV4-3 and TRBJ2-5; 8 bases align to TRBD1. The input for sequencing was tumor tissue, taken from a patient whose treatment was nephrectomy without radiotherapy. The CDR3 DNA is TGCGCCAGCAGCCAAGATGACAGGGGAGAGACCCAGTACTTC. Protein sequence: CASSQDDRGETQYF.